This TCR beta chain is from a study of blood T cell repertoires in COVID-19. Study as a whole: Whether acute or convalescent, the COVID-19 samples came from the United States, Italy and Spain.

Trimming at V came to 2 bases and at J to 7 bases, leaving 6 bases not matched to a gene. Germline values: CDR1 MDHEN, CDR2 SYDVKM. The CDR3 covers 16 residues. The assay was immunoSEQ multiplex PCR, and TCRdb's table has in-frame clones only and misses some. The sample lists some 400,000 clones; approximately 92% were seen once. The study drew participants aged roughly 18 to 95 years from some 24 US areas. Each recovered donor of Cohort 3 presented with two negative PCRs, clearance, or symptom resolution. The chain couples TRBV28 to TRBJ2-1, with 12 bases matching TRBD2. This receptor was obtained from a man younger than 45 who had recovered from COVID-19. The sequenced sample consisted of PBMCs or T cells enriched from blood (not recorded which). CDR3 coding DNA: TGTGCCAGCAGTTTAATTCTAGCGGGAGGGGAAAATGAGCAGTTCTTC. Its translation is CASSLILAGGENEQFF.